Each of the 25 T cell receptor beta chains below was sequenced from the same sample in a study of early T cells in non-severe SARS-CoV-2 infection. TCRdb re-called the 5' RACE reads with MiXCR, one entry per CDR3 protein. This sample has some 64,000 distinct CDR3 sequences, with roughly 18% found just once. The specimen was whole blood, collected at baseline. The receptors come from an adult who was a healthcare worker with PCR-confirmed SARS-CoV-2 infection or an uninfected control (not recorded which).

Many counts were recorded for this clonotype. CDR3 in DNA: TGTGCCAGCAGTGAGGGCACCGGGGAGCTGTTTTTT. Translating it yields CASSEGTGELFF. The chain is built from TRBV6-4 and TRBJ2-2; unclear D gene. V lost 3 bases, J lost 4 bases, and 3 bases lay in between. Germline V gene sequence: CDR1 MRHNA, CDR2 SNTAGT. This CDR3 is 12 amino acids long.

The sample holds many counts of this clonotype. This chain joins TRBV7-2 and TRBJ2-3, with D possibly matching TRBD1 (6 bases). In germline, CDR1 is SGHTA, CDR2 FQGNSA. Trimming removed 5 bases at V and 4 bases at J, with 10 bases between. The CDR3 is 13 amino acids. The CDR3 loop reads CASSIQGPDTQYF. CDR3 nucleotides: TGTGCCAGCAGCATACAGGGACCAGATACGCAGTATTTT.

The rearrangement joins TRBV5-8 to TRBJ2-1, with D possibly being TRBD2 (5 bases). This CDR3 is built from 14 residues. Trimming removed 3 bases from V and 10 bases from J, with 17 bases in between. The germline V gene has CDR1 SGHTS and CDR2 YDEGEE. The CDR3: CASSSRRVFREQFF. The CDR3 coding sequence is TGTGCCAGCAGCTCCCGGCGGGTCTTTAGAGAGCAGTTCTTC.

This clonotype was picked up many times. The chain has TRBV20-1 and TRBJ1-4, with 7 bases that match TRBD1. CDR1 is DFQATT and CDR2 is SNEGSKA in the germline V gene (reference sequence). The CDR3 loop spans 13 amino acids. Losses at the gene ends were 6 bases for V and 8 bases for J; bases not matched to a gene: 9. CDR3 coding DNA: TGCAGTGCCAGGGGGGGGGCAGGAGAAAAACTGTTTTTT. As protein: CSARGGAGEKLFF.

The rearrangement links TRBV20-1 to TRBJ2-1; D unresolved. Germline V gene data show CDR1 as DFQATT and CDR2 as SNEGSKA (reference sequence). The CDR3 is made up of 13 amino acids. Trimming shortened V by 6 bases and J by 5 bases, and 14 bases separated the two germline ends. The CDR3 bases are TGCAGTGCCATAAAGTTTAGGGACAATGAGCAGTTCTTC. This sequence encodes CSAIKFRDNEQFF.

In this sample, this clonotype turned up a few times. This chain joins TRBV12-3 or TRBV12-4 and TRBJ1-1; D ambiguous. The CDR3 contains 13 residues. V was cut by 6 bases and J by 2 bases, with 10 bases left in between. CDR3 DNA sequence: TGTGCCAGCAGGGACCCCCCAAACACTGAAGCTTTCTTT. Amino acid sequence: CASRDPPNTEAFF.

The rearrangement uses TRBV25-1 and TRBJ2-3; D is perhaps TRBD2 (5 bases). Trimming stripped 3 bases from V and 4 bases from J, with 17 bases between. CDR1 and CDR2 (germline): MGHDK, SYGVNS. This CDR3 has 16 amino acids. The CDR3, as DNA: TGTGCCAGCAGTGAGGCGGAGGTTTTCGGATCAGATACGCAGTATTTT. Protein sequence: CASSEAEVFGSDTQYF.

The J gene is TRBJ2-1, the V gene TRBV11-2; the D is unclear. V was shortened by 0 bases and J by 4 bases, with 4 bases between the two germline ends. From germline, CDR1 is SGHAT and CDR2 FQNNGV. The CDR3 length is 13 residues. In DNA, the CDR3 is TGTGCCAGCAGCTTAGAGCGGTACAATGAGCAGTTCTTC. Translated, it gives CASSLERYNEQFF.

This clonotype has just a few counts. The chain carries TRBV5-6 and TRBJ1-1, with a tentative D call TRBD1 (5 bases). Germline lookup yields CDR1 SGHDT and CDR2 YYEEEE. The CDR3 is 13 amino acids. Trimming left V 0 bases short and J 8 bases short, with 11 bases between. CDR3 bases: TGTGCCAGCAGCTTGGCATTGACAGAAGAAGCTTTCTTT. Amino acids: CASSLALTEEAFF.

This clonotype has only a few counts. This chain joins TRBV29-1 and TRBJ2-1, with TRBD2 matching 8 bases. CDR1 and CDR2 from the germline V gene are SQVTM and ANQGSEA. V gave up 2 bases and J gave up 7 bases; unmatched junction bases: 13. There are 16 residues in the CDR3. The CDR3 sequence is CSVELRGGFGSNEQFF. CDR3 nucleotides: TGCAGCGTTGAATTACGGGGGGGCTTTGGGTCGAATGAGCAGTTCTTC.

V and J are TRBV19 and TRBJ2-5; tentatively, D is TRBD2 (5 bases). The germline V gene has CDR1 LNHDA and CDR2 SQIVND (reference sequence). This CDR3 has 14 amino acids. Trimming pared 6 bases from V and 2 bases from J, leaving 13 bases between. The chain's CDR3 is CASSYGLSQETQYF. As DNA, the CDR3 is TGTGCCAGTAGCTACGGACTCTCGCAAGAGACCCAGTACTTC.

V usage is TRBV18 and J usage is TRBJ2-3, with D tentatively TRBD1 (5 bases). V was pared by 5 bases and J by 1 base, with 7 bases between. CDR1 and CDR2 (germline): KGHSH, LQKENI. The CDR3 runs to 13 residues. This chain's CDR3 is CASSSTGTDTQYF. The CDR3 DNA follows: TGTGCCAGCTCATCGACAGGCACAGATACGCAGTATTTT.

This clonotype was seen many times. J is TRBJ2-2 and V is TRBV7-9; D call uncertain. V lost 8 bases and J lost 0, with 7 bases in between. The CDR3 has 13 amino acids. Germline loops: CDR1 SEHNR, CDR2 FQNEAQ (reference sequence). The CDR3 DNA reads TGTGCCAGCGGTCACGCGAACACCGGGGAGCTGTTTTTT. It specifies CASGHANTGELFF.

This clonotype was seen more than once but under ten times. This sequence joins TRBV7-8 and TRBJ2-1, with TRBD2 as a possible D gene (5 bases). The CDR3 is made up of 16 amino acids. Looked up from germline, CDR1 is SGHVS and CDR2 is FQNEAQ. With 1 base removed from V and 4 bases from J, the gap between germline ends came to 14 bases. CDR3 DNA sequence: TGTGCCAGCAGCTTAGTAAGTGGGAGTGGTTACAATGAGCAGTTCTTC. Protein sequence: CASSLVSGSGYNEQFF.

This clonotype showed up just a few times. Written as DNA, the CDR3 is TGTGCCAGCTCACCGGGACTAGGATACACCGGGGAGCTGTTTTTT. Its translation: CASSPGLGYTGELFF. The V gene is TRBV18, the J gene TRBJ2-2; TRBD2 matches at 8 bases. Germline CDR1 reads KGHSH; CDR2 reads LQKENI. This CDR3 region has 15 residues. V lost 3 bases, J lost 3 bases, and 3 bases stayed unmatched. Complete variable domain (other parts from reference TRBV18 and TRBJ2-2): NAGVMQNPRHLVRRRGQEARLRCSPMKGHSHVYWYRQLPEEGLKFMVYLQKENIIDESGMPKERFSAEFPKEGPSILRIQQVVRGDSAAYFCASSPGLGYTGELFFGEGSRLTVL.

This clonotype has a handful of counts. This chain joins TRBV28 and TRBJ2-3, with D uncertain. The germline CDR1 and CDR2 sequences are MDHEN and SYDVKM. This CDR3 contains 15 residues. Trimming took 5 bases from V and 4 from J, leaving 16 bases between them. In DNA, the CDR3 is TGTGCCAGCAGTCGTACACTGAAGGGCGCAGATACGCAGTATTTT. Its translation: CASSRTLKGADTQYF. Combining the CDR3 with reference TRBV28 and TRBJ2-3 gives the whole variable domain DVKVTQSSRYLVKRTGEKVFLECVQDMDHENMFWYRQDPGLGLRLIYFSYDVKMKEKGDIPEGYSVSREKKERFSLILESASTNQTSMYLCASSRTLKGADTQYFGPGTRLTVL.

In its sample, this clonotype was seen a few times. This rearrangement joins TRBV27 to TRBJ1-4; D uncertain. Trimming cost V 4 bases and J 7 bases, with 10 bases left between them. Germline V gives CDR1 MNHEY, CDR2 SMNVEV (reference sequence). This CDR3 region has 13 residues. The CDR3 region has the DNA TGTGCCAGCAGTTGGGGAAGTGGTGAAAAACTGTTTTTT. This codes for CASSWGSGEKLFF.

The chain is built from TRBV5-5 and TRBJ2-4; 7 nucleotides align to TRBD1. The CDR3 is 12 residues long. V gave up 2 bases and J gave up 10 bases; unmatched junction bases: 3. The germline gives CDR1 SGHKS, CDR2 YYEKEE (reference sequence). The CDR3 sequence is CASSFQQGIQYF. Here the CDR3 DNA reads TGTGCCAGCAGCTTCCAACAGGGGATTCAGTACTTC.

The J gene is TRBJ2-7, the V gene TRBV5-8; 7 nucleotides agree with TRBD2. With 6 bases clipped from V and 2 bases from J, the junction kept 8 bases outside the gene matches. This CDR3 is 14 amino acids long. Germline values: CDR1 SGHTS, CDR2 YDEGEE. CDR3 DNA: TGTGCCAGCACCCGGGGGGAGGGACCCTACGAGCAGTACTTC. Translating gives CASTRGEGPYEQYF.

J is TRBJ2-2 and V is TRBV2; tentative D call: TRBD1 (5 bases). Germline V CDR1 and CDR2: SNHLY, FYNNEI. CDR3 length: 15 residues. V was cut by 1 base and J by 0 bases, with 6 bases left in between. CDR3: CASSEDRPNTGELFF. The CDR3 DNA follows: TGTGCCAGCAGTGAAGACAGGCCGAACACCGGGGAGCTGTTTTTT.

The chain carries TRBV15 and TRBJ2-1, with D possibly being TRBD2 (6 bases). This CDR3 spans 16 amino acids. CDR1 LNHNV and CDR2 YYDKDF come from the germline V gene (reference sequence). The V end was cut by 0 bases, the J end by 4 bases, with 13 bases between. CDR3 sequence reads: CATSRDLLAVYNEQFF. CDR3 nucleotide sequence: TGTGCCACCAGCAGAGATTTGTTAGCGGTTTACAATGAGCAGTTCTTC.

The chain is built from TRBV12-3 or TRBV12-4 and TRBJ2-7, with 8 bases fitting TRBD1. J was trimmed by 7 bases and V by 3 bases; bases with no gene match: 8. This CDR3 is 14 amino acids long. The DNA of the CDR3 is TGTGCCAGCAGTTTCGGCCAGGGGGCGGGTGAGCAGTACTTC. As protein: CASSFGQGAGEQYF.

This clonotype appeared a few times. The rearrangement joins TRBV7-6 to TRBJ1-3; D not certain. Germline CDR1 is SGHVS and CDR2 is FNYEAQ. V was trimmed by 7 bases and J by 4 bases, leaving 11 bases between them. The CDR3 has 13 residues. The CDR3 coding sequence is TGTGCCAGCATGGCCCAACCAGGAAACACCATATATTTT. Translation: CASMAQPGNTIYF.

The genes are TRBV27 and TRBJ2-4; the match to TRBD1 covers 7 bases. V was clipped by 5 bases and J by 6 bases; unmatched bases: 7. The germline V gene encodes CDR1 MNHEY and CDR2 SMNVEV (reference sequence). This CDR3 contains 14 residues. CDR3 bases: TGTGCCAGCAGTGGAAGGGGGCGACTAAACATTCAGTACTTC. Translating gives CASSGRGRLNIQYF.

In the case of this clonotype: An end of the junction differs from the germline gene, which may be a read error. The chain has TRBV18 and TRBJ1-1; maybe TRBD1 (5 bases). The CDR3 is 15 residues long. The germline CDR1 and CDR2 sequences are KGHSH and LQKENI. The CDR3 DNA is TGTGCCAGCTCACTTACGACAGACATGAACACTGAAGCTATCTTT. Translation gives CASSLTTDMNTEAIF.